Listed here are 3 T cell receptor beta chains from one sample, sequenced in a study of CXCR3-negative and CXCR3-positive naive CD8 T cells. cDNA libraries for TRB were generated by 5' RACE incorporating UMI labels. TCRdb reprocessed the 5' RACE reads; each CDR3 protein has one entry and no DNA is given. Here the sample table reports tens of thousands of distinct CDR3 sequences. Sequencing was done on a sample of memory CD8+ T cells from blood. The receptor source for this set is a human donor in good health. Some clones in this sample may be carry-over from other donors' samples.

The chain joins TRBV6-2 or TRBV6-3 to TRBJ2-7. This CDR3 region has 14 residues. Germline-derived CDR1 and CDR2 are MNHEY and SVGEGT. The CDR3 protein is CASSYGSETSEQYF.

V usage is TRBV11-3 and J usage is TRBJ2-5. Per germline, CDR1 SGHNT and CDR2 YENEEA. This CDR3 spans 16 amino acids. This CDR3 is CASSSTTITTQETQYF.

The rearrangement uses TRBV29-1 and TRBJ1-2. CDR1 and CDR2 (germline): SQVTM, ANQGSEA. This CDR3 is built from 11 residues. The CDR3: CSVRDWIGYTF.